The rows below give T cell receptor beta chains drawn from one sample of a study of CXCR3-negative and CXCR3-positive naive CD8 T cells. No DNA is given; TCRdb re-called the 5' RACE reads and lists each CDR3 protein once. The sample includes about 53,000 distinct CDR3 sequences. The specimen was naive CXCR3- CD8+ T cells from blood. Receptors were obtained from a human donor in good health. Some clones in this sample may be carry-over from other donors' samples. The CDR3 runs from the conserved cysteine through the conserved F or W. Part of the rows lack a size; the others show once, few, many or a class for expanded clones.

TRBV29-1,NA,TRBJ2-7,CSVEDWRDRDYEQYF
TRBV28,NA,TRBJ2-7,CASKRGGAYQQYF
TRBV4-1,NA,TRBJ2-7,CASSQGTGGDSYEQYF
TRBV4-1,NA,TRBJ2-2,CASSQLYTGELFF
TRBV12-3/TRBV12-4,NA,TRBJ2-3,CASSFSGTDTQYF
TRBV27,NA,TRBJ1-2,CASSSRTVNYGYTF
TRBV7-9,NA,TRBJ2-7,CASSLALGTGYYEQYF
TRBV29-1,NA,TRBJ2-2,CSVEGPDRGRGTGELFF
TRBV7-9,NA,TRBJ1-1,CASRAENTEAFF
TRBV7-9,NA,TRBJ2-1,CASSRGTGREFF
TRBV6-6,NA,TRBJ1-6,CASSPRDTRSYNSPLHF
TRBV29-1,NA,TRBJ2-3,CSGEGAGGTDTQYF
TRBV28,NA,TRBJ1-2,CASSFTENYGYTF
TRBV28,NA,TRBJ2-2,CASSLPGAAGELFF
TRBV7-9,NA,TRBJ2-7,CASSGSRRGPYEQYF
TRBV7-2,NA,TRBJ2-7,CATGSSYEQYF
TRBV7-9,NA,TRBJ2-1,CASSSGLAVDEQFF
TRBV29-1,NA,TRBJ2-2,CSVDGRTGELFF
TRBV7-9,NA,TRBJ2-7,CASSLDAGDWYEQYF
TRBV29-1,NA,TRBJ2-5,CSVGSGGETQYF
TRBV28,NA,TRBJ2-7,CASSLTSGTYEQYF
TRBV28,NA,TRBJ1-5,CASSPIVRGAQHF
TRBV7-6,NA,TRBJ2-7,CASSFSGTGASYEQYF
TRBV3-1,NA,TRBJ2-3,CASSQETGTDTQYF
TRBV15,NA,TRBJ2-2,CATSNTLVSTGYTGELFF
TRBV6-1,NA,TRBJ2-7,CASSVSGGFRSYEQYF
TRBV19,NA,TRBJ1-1,CASFPSGTNTEAFF
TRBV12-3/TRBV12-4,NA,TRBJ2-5,CASSSTGGETQYF
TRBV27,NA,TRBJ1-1,CASSSGRNRMNTEAFF
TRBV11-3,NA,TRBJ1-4,CASSLDGPEGATNEKLFF
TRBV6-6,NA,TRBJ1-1,CASSYTEGNTEAFF
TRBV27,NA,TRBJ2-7,CASSWGSSSYEQYF
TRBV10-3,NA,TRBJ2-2,CAISVRELINTGELFF
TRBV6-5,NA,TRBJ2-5,CASSYPGLAGRETQYF
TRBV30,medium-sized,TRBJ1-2,CAWSGLSGGRGYTF
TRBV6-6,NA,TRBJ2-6,CASTYLRAGDPSGANVLTF
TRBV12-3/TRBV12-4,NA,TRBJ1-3,CASRSDSTLGNTIYF
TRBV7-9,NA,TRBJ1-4,CASSLIGEVPGEKLFF
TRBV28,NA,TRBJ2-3,CASSLEAAVADTQYF
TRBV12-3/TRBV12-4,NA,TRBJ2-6,CASSPWVTGSNGANVLTF
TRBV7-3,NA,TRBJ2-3,CASSPGPDTQYF
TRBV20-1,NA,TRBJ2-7,CSARGQGSSYEQYF
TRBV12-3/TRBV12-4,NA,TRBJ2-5,CASSSWTVQETQYF
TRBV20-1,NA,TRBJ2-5,CSARGGNRAQGPQETQYF
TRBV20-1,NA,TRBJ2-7,CSARDLQVETYEQYF
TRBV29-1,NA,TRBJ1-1,CSTQGEIRAFF
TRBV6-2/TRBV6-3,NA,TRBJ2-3,CASIGSGPTDTQYF
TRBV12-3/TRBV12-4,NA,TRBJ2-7,CASSHWVRGQGPTYEQYF
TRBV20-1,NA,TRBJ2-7,CSARDQQDITYEQYF
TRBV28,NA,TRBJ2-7,CASSRDPSGGPPYEQYF
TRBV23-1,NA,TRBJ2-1,CASSPGSRGNRHHEQFF
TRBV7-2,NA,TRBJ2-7,CASSQPGRPYEQYF
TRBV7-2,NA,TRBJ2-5,CANSFPRLAGWETQYF
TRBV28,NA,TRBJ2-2,CASSWLTGANTGELFF
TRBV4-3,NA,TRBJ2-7,CASSQERAGSSYEQYF
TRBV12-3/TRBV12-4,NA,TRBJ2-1,CASSLSPKYNEQFF
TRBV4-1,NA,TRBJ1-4,CASSQEGATDEKLFF
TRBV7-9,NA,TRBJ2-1,CASSFQGNEQFF
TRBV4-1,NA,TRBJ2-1,CASSQMILAGGNEKFF
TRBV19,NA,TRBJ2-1,CASSFRTWSNEQFF